This T cell receptor beta chain was observed in a study of blood T cell repertoires in COVID-19. The CDR3 runs 15 residues. CDR1 and CDR2 from the germline V gene are MDHEN and SYDVKM. The J segment lost 4 bases and the V segment lost 6 bases, leaving 8 bases of the junction unmatched. Original processing methods: It was from reference gene primer amplification that nucleated cell counts were estimated. Sequencing used immunoSEQ multiplex PCR; TCRdb keeps in-frame clones, though not all of them. Clonal size and the V and J genes are those of that table, whereas D and trimming came from the DNA. The sample shows 200,000 to 300,000 clones, around nine tenths of them seen only once.

The chain is built from TRBV28 and TRBJ2-1, with 8 bases identical to TRBD2. The sequence derives from a man under 40 with active or convalescent COVID-19. Sequences were obtained from peripheral blood. CDR3 coding DNA: TGTGCCAGCAGCCGCAGCGGGGGACCTTACAATGAGCAGTTCTTC. This encodes CASSRSGGPYNEQFF.